This T cell receptor beta chain was sequenced during a study of OX40 agonist ivuxolimab in advanced cancers. Study-level background: Ivuxolimab, which targeted the costimulatory receptor OX40 (CD134), was an agonistic, fully human IgG2 monoclonal antibody. The paper covers the monotherapy dose-escalation part of the phase I ivuxolimab trial, which included N of about 50 patients. The purpose of peripheral TCRbeta sequencing was to test whether ivuxolimab changed TCR sequence diversity and led to clonal T-cell expansion. Intravenous ivuxolimab was administered to patients every 2 weeks at six dose levels: 0.01, 0.1, 0.3, 1.5, 3 and 10 mg/kg. Among the roughly 50 dose-escalation patients, some 20 had hepatocellular carcinoma, some 15 melanoma, 9 renal cell carcinoma and 9 head and neck cancer. Prior anti-PD-1, anti-PD-L1 or anti-CTLA-4 therapy was permitted, and 30% to 45% of dose-escalation patients had received checkpoint inhibitors. Partial responses were achieved by three dose-escalation patients, of whom one had hepatocellular carcinoma and two had cutaneous melanoma. In the dose-escalation cohort, approximately 83% of patients were male, and the mean age was around 65 years with a range of roughly 23 to 79.

The CDR3, from cysteine to phenylalanine, totals 17 residues. The CDR3 DNA has 51 bases and is translated from base 1. V trim: 4 bases; J trim: 3 bases; unmatched bases: 7. Based on the germline V gene, the CDR1 and CDR2 sequences are SGHRS and YFSETQ. Genomic DNA was extracted from sorted cells for sequencing of the TCRbeta CDR3 region. TCRbeta CDR3 regions were sequenced using the immunoSEQ Assay. Held by TCRdb, this immuneACCESS table contains in-frame sequences only and omits some clones. Under half of the omission traces to an unresolved V gene where checked; the cause of the rest is unknown. The sample table records tens of thousands of clones; approximately 90% of these occur just once. Clones ranked in the top ten supply around 1.5% of the sample. Patients with a history of autoimmune disease or receiving systemic immunosuppression were excluded from the trial. Peripheral blood for TCR sequencing was collected from all dose cohorts at baseline, on cycle 4 day 1, and on cycle 7 day 1. Samples came from an open-label, multicenter, first-in-human phase I dose-escalation trial of ivuxolimab. Adults with locally advanced or metastatic head and neck squamous cell, hepatocellular, melanoma or renal cell carcinoma were enrolled in the trial. CD4+ and CD8+ T cells were sorted separately from peripheral blood before TCR sequencing.

Comment on this clone: The specificity of this receptor is unknown. There are no base qualities to consult, and no much larger clone falls within one base.

Beyond this particular receptor, the publication reports: At doses from 0.1 to 3.0 mg/kg, clonal expansion was seen in both CD4+ and CD8+ blood T cells between baseline and week 6. The antigen specificity of the clonally expanded peripheral T cells was not determined. Low levels of normalized T-cell clonal expansion were also seen in some patients who did not respond. In the 0.1-3.0 mg/kg groups, partial responders had among the lowest normalized peripheral clonal expansion, particularly in CD8+ T cells. On average, CD8+ T cells showed more expanded clones than CD4+ T cells after ivuxolimab.

The material sequenced was CD4+ or CD8+ T cells sorted from blood, taken in a trial of the OX40 agonist ivuxolimab. The clonotype originates from an adult with an advanced solid tumor such as melanoma, head and neck, liver or kidney cancer. Recombination linked TRBV5-1 to TRBJ2-3, and 14 bases in between align with TRBD2. The DNA sequence is as follows: TGCGCCAGCAGCGCGGGGACTAGCGGGGGTAGAACAGATACGCAGTATTTT. It translates as CASSAGTSGGRTDTQYF.